Listed below are T cell receptor beta chains from one sample, sequenced in a study of blood T cell repertoires in COVID-19. The protocol was immunoSEQ multiplex PCR, while the TCRdb copy is restricted to in-frame clones and leaves out a portion. Of hundreds of thousands of clones in the sample, 80% to 90% were seen once. The sequencing sample was made of PBMCs or T cells enriched from blood (not recorded which). These receptors were taken from a man in his thirties or forties with acute COVID-19. Each CDR3 is given with its conserved first and last residue. Each record gives: V gene, J gene, CDR3 protein.

TRBV6-1,TRBJ1-5,CASSEVGGKPQHF
TRBV4-3,TRBJ2-1,CASSQDPAGGYNEQFF
TRBV28,TRBJ1-1,CASSPQGRGSEAFF
TRBV3-1/TRBV3-2,TRBJ2-1,CASSQDWDSNEQFF
TRBV28,TRBJ1-5,CASPPSGTPSNQPQHF
TRBV4-2,TRBJ2-3,CASSSDGGATDTQYF
TRBV24-1,TRBJ1-2,CATSDSQARKGYGYTF
TRBV14,TRBJ2-3,CASSQHPDTQYF
TRBV3-1/TRBV3-2,TRBJ1-1,CASSRGTGAKNTEAFF
TRBV6-5,TRBJ1-6,CATQTGVGYSPLHF
TRBV24-1,TRBJ2-1,CATLPNGLAAHNEQFF
TRBV5-6,TRBJ1-6,CASSSVETSYNSPLHF
TRBV30,TRBJ1-2,CAWSDGSNLAYTF
TRBV9,TRBJ2-1,CASSVEAVRDEQFF
TRBV5-1,TRBJ1-3,CASSLADSGGNTIYF
TRBV28,TRBJ1-6,CASSSRFQRGGNSPLHF
TRBV6-5,TRBJ1-4,CASEASLATNEKLFF
TRBV27,TRBJ2-3,CASSRLAGADTQYF
TRBV7-7,TRBJ2-2,CASGDRNTGELFF
TRBV6-4,TRBJ2-3,CASSDFGGTQYF
TRBV27,TRBJ2-5,CASSLGGSGNQETQYF
TRBV5-1,TRBJ1-1,CASSLGRERMSAFF
TRBV7-2,TRBJ2-1,CASRPNPLAGGGDEQFF
TRBV19,TRBJ1-5,CASSAPGRAVQPQHF
TRBV19,TRBJ1-6,CASRGTGFNSPLHF
TRBV29-1,TRBJ1-3,CSATPTGKGNTIYF
TRBV18,TRBJ1-1,CASSPPTGDGTEAFF
TRBV5-1,TRBJ2-5,CASSSWTGQETQYF
TRBV19,TRBJ1-2,CASSTGGRGGYTF
TRBV5-1,TRBJ2-1,CASSPLRGGYNEQFF
TRBV6-1,TRBJ2-1,CASSDTGTGARNRVF
TRBV5-5,TRBJ1-6,CASAVRQPGVDSPLHF